These 4 T cell receptor beta chains were sequenced from one sample in a study of blood T cell repertoires in COVID-19. The table came from immunoSEQ multiplex PCR; TCRdb's copy has only in-frame clones and leaves some out. Among about 120,000 clones listed, more than 60% were seen once. The source material was peripheral blood. The receptors originated from a woman aged 70-85 years with acute or convalescent COVID-19.

This rearrangement joins TRBV5-1 to TRBJ1-6; possible D gene TRBD1, 6 bases. CDR1 is SGHRS, CDR2 YFSETQ, per germline. V gave up 4 bases and J gave up 4 bases, with 15 bases separating them. The CDR3 loop spans 16 amino acids. CDR3 region: CASSPAQTGYNSPLHF. CDR3 in DNA: TGCGCCAGCAGCCCGGCCCAAACAGGGTATAATTCACCCCTCCACTTT.

This sequence joins TRBV30 and TRBJ2-7; D may be TRBD2 (6 bases). CDR1 is GTSNPN, CDR2 SVGIG, per germline (reference sequence). The CDR3 runs 14 residues. V was clipped by 0 bases and J by 3 bases, with 12 bases between them. The CDR3 spells CAWSVLRGLYEQYF. The CDR3 region has the DNA TGTGCCTGGAGTGTACTCCGGGGACTCTACGAGCAGTACTTC.

The chain combines TRBV6-5 with TRBJ2-3, with 14 bases aligning to TRBD2. The CDR3 sequence is 15 residues long. Germline trimming cut 6 bases from V and 4 bases from J; bases unmatched to any gene: 3. CDR1 and CDR2 from the germline V gene are MNHEY and SVGAGI. CDR3 DNA sequence: TGTGCCAGCAGAAAGACTAGCGGGAGGGCAGATACGCAGTATTTT. Protein product: CASRKTSGRADTQYF.

CDR3: CSVGTSYEQYF. The CDR3 DNA reads as TGCAGCGTTGGGACATCCTACGAGCAGTACTTC. The chain combines TRBV29-1 with TRBJ2-7; D might be TRBD1 (5 bases). The CDR3 runs 11 residues. V was trimmed by 4 bases and J by 1 base, leaving 5 bases between them. Per germline, CDR1 SQVTM and CDR2 ANQGSEA.